This is a list of T cell receptor beta chains from one sample in a study of STAT5B mutations in CD4+ large granular lymphocyte leukemia. Only in-frame clones appear in the TCRdb table, and some are missing; sequencing was by immunoSEQ multiplex PCR. The profile shows 32,000 or so clones, around nine tenths of them singletons. The sample was CD4+ T cells from blood buffy coats. These receptor sequences come from a human donor in good health. CDR3s include the opening cysteine and the closing phenylalanine or tryptophan. D genes are given only for firm matches. Part of the rows lack a size; the others show once, few, many or a class for expanded clones.

>TRBV2|TRBJ1-1|.|.
TGTGCCAGCAGTGAAGAATGGCAGTACACTGAAGCTTTCTTT
CASSEEWQYTEAFF
>TRBV29-1|TRBJ2-3|.|.
TGCAGCGAAAGCAAAACCTCCACAGATACGCAGTATTTT
CSESKTSTDTQYF
>TRBV9|TRBJ2-1|.|.
TGTGCCAGCAGCTTCAGGGTTACCTACAATGAGCAGTTCTTC
CASSFRVTYNEQFF
>TRBV7-9|TRBJ2-1|.|.
TGTGCCAGCAGCGCACAACCCCGTGACCACAGGGAGCAGTTCTTC
CASSAQPRDHREQFF
>TRBV28|TRBJ1-2|.|.
TGTGCCAGCAGCCCCCCGCAGGCCCTTAGGCACTATGGCTACACCTTC
CASSPPQALRHYGYTF
>TRBV2|TRBJ1-6|.|.
TGTGCCAGCAGTGTGCAGGGGAGCAATTCACCCCTCCACTTT
CASSVQGSNSPLHF
>TRBV5-4|TRBJ2-7|.|.
TGTGCCAGCAGCTTGGAAAGATACTACGAGCAGTACTTC
CASSLERYYEQYF
>TRBV19|TRBJ2-7|once|TRBD2
TGTGCCAGTAGTACGAGCGGGAGCTCCTACGAGCAGTACTTC
CASSTSGSSYEQYF
>TRBV7-4|TRBJ2-7|.|TRBD1
TGTGCCAGCAGTATAAAGGACAGGGGTTACGAGCAGTACTTC
CASSIKDRGYEQYF
>TRBV7-8|TRBJ2-7|.|.
TGTGCCAGCAGCTTAGAAGGGGCCTACTTCTCCTACGAGCAGTACTTC
CASSLEGAYFSYEQYF
>TRBV5-4|TRBJ2-7|.|.
TGTGCCAGCAGCTTGGCCATAGCGAGCTCCTACGAGCAGTACTTC
CASSLAIASSYEQYF
>TRBV7-9|TRBJ1-4|.|.
TGTGCCAGCAGCGGGGGAGGGACTAATGAAAAACTGTTTTTT
CASSGGGTNEKLFF
>TRBV2|TRBJ2-5|.|.
TGTGCCAGCCTCTTAGATCGGACCCAGTACTTC
CASLLDRTQYF
>TRBV5-8|TRBJ2-1|.|.
TGTGCCAGCAGCTTGCTGGGGCGGAGGAATGAGCAGTTCTTC
CASSLLGRRNEQFF
>TRBV11-3|TRBJ2-7|.|TRBD1
TGTGCCAGCAGCTTAGGGACAGGGCGGGAGCAGTACTTC
CASSLGTGREQYF
>TRBV29-1|TRBJ2-3|.|.
TGCAGCGTCTCCTCCGGGGAAATCACAGATACGCAGTATTTT
CSVSSGEITDTQYF
>TRBV7-2|TRBJ2-1|.|TRBD2
TGTGCCAGCAGGCTTACTAGCGGGTCCTACAATGAGCAGTTCTTC
CASRLTSGSYNEQFF
>TRBV5-1|TRBJ2-7|.|.
TGCGCCAGCAGCTTGACGCAGGGGAAAGCCTACGAGCAGTACTTC
CASSLTQGKAYEQYF
>TRBV11-3|TRBJ2-1|once|TRBD2
TGTGCCAGCAGCACCGGGACTAGCGGGAGCAATGAGCAGTTCTTC
CASSTGTSGSNEQFF
>TRBV11-3|TRBJ2-1|.|.
TGTGCCAGCAGTCGCAACAATGAGCAGTTCTTC
CASSRNNEQFF
>TRBV19|TRBJ2-7|.|TRBD1
TGTGCCAGTAGTACCCGACAGGGGGCAAGGAGTGACGAGCAGTACTTC
CASSTRQGARSDEQYF
>TRBV6-5|TRBJ2-7|.|.
TGTGCCAGCAGTTACGGGCCGGGGATCTACGAGCAGTACTTC
CASSYGPGIYEQYF
>TRBV6-5|TRBJ1-5|.|.
TGTGCCAGCAGAAAATATAGCAATCAGCCCCAGCATTTT
CASRKYSNQPQHF
>TRBV16|TRBJ1-5|.|.
TGTGCCAGCAGCCATCGCAGGGAAAATCAGCCCCAGCATTTT
CASSHRRENQPQHF
>TRBV9|TRBJ2-3|few|.
TGTGCCAGCAAGGACTTCACAGATACGCAGTATTTT
CASKDFTDTQYF
>TRBV29-1|TRBJ2-7|few|TRBD2
TGCAGCGCCACCGGGGCGGGAGGGCCGGGGGAGCAGTACTTC
CSATGAGGPGEQYF
>TRBV5-1|TRBJ2-1|.|.
TGCGCCAGCAGCTATGTGGGAGGAGGCGATGAGCAGTTCTTC
CASSYVGGGDEQFF
>TRBV6-6|TRBJ1-3|few|.
TGTGCCAGCAGTTGGACAGTCTCTGGAAACACCATATATTTT
CASSWTVSGNTIYF
>TRBV6-1|TRBJ1-2|once|.
TGTGCCAGCATCCGAGGATCAGGAGGCTATGGCTACACCTTC
CASIRGSGGYGYTF
>TRBV4-2|TRBJ1-3|once|TRBD1
TGTGCCAGCAGCCAGCTCGACAGGGGGCTTGGAAACACCATATATTTT
CASSQLDRGLGNTIYF
>TRBV18|TRBJ1-1|few|.
TGTGCCAGCTCACCAAGGCAGGGACACACTGAAGCTTTCTTT
CASSPRQGHTEAFF
>TRBV5-1|TRBJ2-1|.|.
TGCGCCAGCAGTCTGGACGGGGGGCGCGCCTACAATGAGCAGTTCTTC
CASSLDGGRAYNEQFF
>TRBV19|TRBJ1-4|.|.
TGTGCCAGTAGGCAGGACCCGGATGAAAAACTGTTTTTT
CASRQDPDEKLFF
>TRBV5-1|TRBJ2-3|.|.
TGCGCCAGCGGCTTGATGGCCACAGATACGCAGTATTTT
CASGLMATDTQYF
>TRBV6-5|TRBJ2-1|.|TRBD2
TGTGCCACCTTAGCGGGGTACAATGAGCAGTTCTTC
CATLAGYNEQFF
>TRBV28|TRBJ1-1|.|.
TGTGCCAGCAGTTTTCACAGAGCGGGGACTGAAGCTTTCTTT
CASSFHRAGTEAFF
>TRBV7-3|TRBJ2-1|.|TRBD2
TGTGCCAGCAGCCTCGATGGCGGGAGTTACAATGAGCAGTTCTTC
CASSLDGGSYNEQFF
>TRBV20-1|TRBJ2-5|.|.
TGCAGTGCAACGGCCAGAGAGACCCAGTACTTC
CSATARETQYF
>TRBV7-9|TRBJ1-3|.|.
TGTGCCAGCAGCTTAGACGGCTCTGGAAACACCATATATTTT
CASSLDGSGNTIYF
>TRBV19|TRBJ2-5|.|.
TGTGCCAGTAGTATGGGGGGAACACTACAAGAGACCCAGTACTTC
CASSMGGTLQETQYF
>TRBV7-9|TRBJ1-3|once|TRBD1
TGTGCCATTAGGTGGGACAGGGGTCCAACGGCTGGAAACACCATATATTTT
CAIRWDRGPTAGNTIYF
>TRBV7-2|TRBJ2-7|.|TRBD1
TGTGCCAGCAGCCCCACAGGGGGGCCCTACGAGCAGTACTTC
CASSPTGGPYEQYF
>TRBV9|TRBJ2-7|.|TRBD2
TGTGCCAGCAGCGTTGGCGGGACTAGCTCCTACGAGCAGTACTTC
CASSVGGTSSYEQYF
>TRBV5-4|TRBJ2-2|.|TRBD1
TGTGCCAGCAGCTTACCCGCACAGGGGGCAAACGGGGAGCTGTTTTTT
CASSLPAQGANGELFF